This T cell receptor (beta chain) was observed in a study of blood T cell repertoires in COVID-19. Trimming left V 4 bases short and J 0 bases short, with 13 bases between. CDR1 is SGHRS, CDR2 YFSETQ, per germline. The CDR3 length is 15 residues. Clones were sequenced by immunoSEQ multiplex PCR, and TCRdb holds only the in-frame ones, with some missing. The repertoire includes about 220,000 clones, roughly 82% of them detected once, and about 4.8% sits in the top ten. The TCR originated in a woman in her seventies with acute or convalescent COVID-19. Sequencing input: peripheral blood. V gene TRBV5-1 combines with J gene TRBJ1-1; D ambiguous. The CDR3 DNA is TGCGCCAGCAGCGCGCCCGGTAGTCTGAACACTGAAGCTTTCTTT. As protein: CASSAPGSLNTEAFF. The whole variable domain, filled in from reference TRBV5-1 and TRBJ1-1, reads KAGVTQTPRYLIKTRGQQVTLSCSPISGHRSVSWYQQTPGQGLQFLFEYFSETQRNKGNFPGRFSGRQFSNSRSEMNVSTLELGDSALYLCASSAPGSLNTEAFFGQGTRLTVV.